This T cell receptor (beta chain) is drawn from a study of T cell responses to AZD1222 COVID-19 vaccine. The CDR3 consists of 19 residues. Germline assignment: CDR1 LNHDA and CDR2 SQIVND (reference sequence). The ends lost 1 base at V and 2 bases at J; junction bases unmatched: 9. Here immunoSEQ multiplex PCR was the method, and the copy in TCRdb shows in-frame clones only, minus some. The sample carries some 150,000 clones, about 92% recorded once. This TCR was recovered from an adult who received the AZD1222 COVID-19 vaccine. Here the sequenced sample was peripheral blood, taken 28 days after the second AZD1222 dose. This sequence joins TRBV19 and TRBJ2-6; 9 nucleotides match TRBD2. CDR3 in DNA: TGTGCCAGTAGTATAGTGAGTGGTAGCGGGAGTGCTGGGGCCAACGTCCTGACTTTC. This sequence encodes CASSIVSGSGSAGANVLTF.